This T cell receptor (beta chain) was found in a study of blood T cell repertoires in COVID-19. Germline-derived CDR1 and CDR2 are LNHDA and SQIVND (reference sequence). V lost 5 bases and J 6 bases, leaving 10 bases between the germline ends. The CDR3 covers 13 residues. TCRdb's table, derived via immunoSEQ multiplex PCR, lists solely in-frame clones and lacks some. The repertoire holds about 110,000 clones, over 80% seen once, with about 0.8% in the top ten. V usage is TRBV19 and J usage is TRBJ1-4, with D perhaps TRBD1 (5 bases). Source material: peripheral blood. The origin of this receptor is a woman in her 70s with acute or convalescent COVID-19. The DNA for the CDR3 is TGTGCCAGTAGTGGGGCAACCCATGAAAAACTGTTTTTT. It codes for CASSGATHEKLFF.